The T cell receptor (beta chain) described here comes from a study of response to subunit inactivated influenza vaccine. Regarding the study as a whole: Each seasonal influenza vaccination recruits few new T cells, the authors suggested.

The CDR3 extends over 15 amino acids. Per the germline V gene, CDR1 is SGHTA and CDR2 is FQGNSA. The ends were cut back, 3 bases at V and 5 bases at J, with 13 bases in the middle. As for this clonotype: Its antigen is undetermined.

TCRdb analysed the RT-PCR reads with MiXCR anew, one entry per CDR3 protein. The repertoire holds about 520,000 distinct CDR3 sequences, more than 7% seen once, with less than 15% in the top ten. Sequencing used PBMCs from blood, obtained 23 to 25 months after vaccination. This receptor was taken from a man between 50 and 75 years old who received an inactivated influenza vaccine. This chain connects TRBV7-2 to TRBJ2-2; possible D gene TRBD2, 5 bases. CDR3 in DNA: TGTGCCAGCAGCTTGTGGAGTCGGGATACCGGGGAGCTGTTTTTT. It yields the protein CASSLWSRDTGELFF.